These 32 T cell receptor beta chains came from one sample sequenced in a study of T-cell reconstitution after alpha-beta-depleted transplantation in children. For TCRbeta, the library was prepared with unique molecular identifiers. From the PCR reads, TCRdb called clonotypes with MiXCR, one entry per CDR3 protein. In the table there are about 410,000 distinct CDR3 sequences, roughly 22% of which are singletons. Specimen: PBMCs from the stem cell graft donor, collected from the stem cell graft. These receptors were obtained from a human donor who donated a stem cell graft to a child with acute myeloid leukemia.

There are a few counts of this clonotype. The CDR3 nucleotides are TGTGCCAGCAGCGTCCCTCGGCAGCTGTTTTTT. Translation gives CASSVPRQLFF. The rearrangement links TRBV9 to TRBJ2-2, with D unresolved. Germline V gene lookup returns CDR1 SGDLS and CDR2 YYNGEE. The ends were cut back, 2 bases at V and 12 bases at J, with 8 bases in the middle. The CDR3 extends over 11 amino acids.

This clonotype turned up a few times. This chain connects TRBV7-2 to TRBJ2-1; unclear D gene. The CDR3 contains 12 residues. Germline V gene sequence: CDR1 SGHTA, CDR2 FQGNSA. With 3 bases removed from V and 12 bases from J, the gap between germline ends came to 12 bases. CDR3: CASSFVKEAQFF. The CDR3 nucleotides are TGTGCCAGCAGCTTCGTCAAAGAGGCGCAGTTCTTC.

The CDR3 DNA reads as TGTGCCAGCAGCCCCAAGGCGGGCTACAATGAGCAGTTCTTC. Amino acid sequence: CASSPKAGYNEQFF. The V gene is TRBV7-9, the J gene TRBJ2-1; a possible D gene is TRBD2 (5 bases). Germline CDR1 reads SEHNR; CDR2 reads FQNEAQ (reference sequence). The CDR3 has 14 amino acids. V was clipped by 5 bases and J by 3 bases, with 11 bases between them.

In its sample, this clonotype was seen a few times. The chain has TRBV12-3 or TRBV12-4 and TRBJ2-7, with 9 nucleotides matching TRBD1. This CDR3 spans 16 amino acids. After removal of 6 bases from V and 2 bases from J, the junction contained 11 bases not matched to a gene. The CDR3 DNA follows: TGTGCCAGCAGCTCCTACGGACAGGGGTCACCCTACGAGCAGTACTTC. Translating gives CASSSYGQGSPYEQYF.

The rearrangement uses TRBV10-2 and TRBJ2-3; D call uncertain. The CDR3 is made up of 12 amino acids. Germline assignment: CDR1 WSHSY and CDR2 SAAADI. V was pared by 7 bases and J by 14 bases, with 19 bases between. Here the CDR3 reads CASTSSQKIAYF. In nucleotides, the CDR3 is TGCGCCAGCACAAGTAGCCAAAAGATCGCGTATTTT.

The genes are TRBV19 and TRBJ2-1; D remains unclear. The CDR3 totals 15 residues. V was clipped by 7 bases and J by 2 bases, with 15 bases between them. In germline, CDR1 is LNHDA, CDR2 SQIVND (reference sequence). The CDR3 here is CASMGSPPPYNEQFF. The CDR3 DNA sequence: TGTGCCAGTATGGGTAGCCCCCCTCCCTACAATGAGCAGTTCTTC.

This clonotype was observed many times. The J gene is TRBJ2-1, the V gene TRBV12-3 or TRBV12-4; 11 nucleotides agree with TRBD2. V was clipped by 5 bases and J by 16 bases; unmatched bases: 7. The CDR3 sequence is 12 residues long. For the CDR3, the DNA is TGTGCCAGCAGTCCCCGACTAGCGGGACGTTTCTTC. This encodes CASSPRLAGRFF.

This clonotype was counted between two and nine times. V usage is TRBV6-5 and J usage is TRBJ2-7; the D gene could be TRBD1 or TRBD2 (5 bases each). Trimming took off 4 bases at V and 1 base at J, with 14 bases between the two ends. The CDR3 spans 15 residues. CDR1 MNHEY and CDR2 SVGAGI come from the germline V gene. The CDR3 nucleotides are TGTGCCAGCAGTTTATCCGGGACCGCATCCTACGAGCAGTACTTC. Translation: CASSLSGTASYEQYF.

This chain links TRBV12-3 or TRBV12-4 with TRBJ2-3; 7 bases are shared with TRBD1. The CDR3 consists of 13 residues. V trimming: 7 bases; J trimming: 4 bases; junction bases outside the gene matches: 5. As DNA, the CDR3 is TGTGCCAGCAAGGGGGCGAAAGCAGATACGCAGTATTTT. It translates to CASKGAKADTQYF.

The CDR3 DNA follows: TGCAGCGTCGAAAGACTAGTTCCCGGGGAGCTGTTTTTT. It yields the protein CSVERLVPGELFF. The V gene is TRBV29-1, the J gene TRBJ2-2; TRBD2 might be the D (6 bases). CDR3 length equals 13 residues. Germline V gene sequence: CDR1 SQVTM, CDR2 ANQGSEA. Trimming shortened V by 6 bases and J by 6 bases, and 14 bases separated the two germline ends.

The chain employs TRBV29-1 and TRBJ2-1; TRBD1 is a possible D gene (6 bases). Germline V gives CDR1 SQVTM, CDR2 ANQGSEA. CDR3 length equals 15 residues. Trimming took off 3 bases at V and 8 bases at J, with 20 bases between the two ends. DNA of the CDR3: TGCAGCGTTGAGGGGGCAGGGCTCCCCCCGGATGAGCAGTTCTTC. It translates to CSVEGAGLPPDEQFF.

This clonotype was recorded at least ten times. The rearrangement joins TRBV7-2 to TRBJ2-1; 11 bases align to TRBD2. The CDR3 has 16 amino acids. Germline V gene sequence: CDR1 SGHTA, CDR2 FQGNSA. V lost 3 bases to trimming and J lost 1 base; unmatched junction nucleotides: 2. CDR3 protein: CASSLLAGGSYNEQFF. The CDR3 coding sequence is TGTGCCAGCAGCTTGCTAGCGGGAGGATCCTACAATGAGCAGTTCTTC.

In this sample, this clonotype turned up a few times. The chain uses TRBV11-2 and TRBJ2-1; D not certain. V was clipped by 4 bases and J by 10 bases, with 26 bases between them. Per the germline V gene, CDR1 is SGHAT and CDR2 is FQNNGV. The CDR3 has 17 amino acids. CDR3: CASSSVRVAAAFGEQFF. The CDR3, as DNA: TGTGCCAGCAGCTCCGTTCGGGTGGCTGCAGCGTTTGGGGAGCAGTTCTTC.

This clonotype has ten or more counts. The J gene is TRBJ2-3, the V gene TRBV20-1; TRBD2 is a possible D gene (6 bases). The CDR3 has 14 residues. Trimming removed 5 bases from V and 2 bases from J, with 14 bases in between. Per germline, CDR1 DFQATT and CDR2 SNEGSKA (reference sequence). CDR3 sequence reads: CSALSGDPTDTQYF. DNA of the CDR3: TGCAGTGCTCTTAGCGGCGACCCCACAGATACGCAGTATTTT.

The table lists this clonotype with a few counts. This rearrangement joins TRBV4-3 to TRBJ2-7; the D is unclear. V gave up 4 bases and J gave up 7 bases, with 8 bases separating them. In germline, CDR1 is LGHNA, CDR2 YSLEER. This CDR3 has 11 amino acids. Written as DNA, the CDR3 is TGCGCCAGCAGCCGAGGCGAAGAGCAGTACTTC. It specifies CASSRGEEQYF.

This clonotype was observed many times. V is TRBV10-3 and J is TRBJ2-7, with D perhaps TRBD2 (6 bases). Per germline, CDR1 ENHRY and CDR2 SYGVKD. V was cut by 6 bases and J by 3 bases, with 6 bases left in between. The CDR3 has 11 residues. The CDR3 sequence is CAIRDYYEQYF. For the CDR3, the DNA is TGTGCCATCAGGGACTACTACGAGCAGTACTTC.

This clonotype showed up many times. V usage is TRBV29-1 and J usage is TRBJ1-2; tentatively, D is TRBD1 (6 bases). Per the germline V gene, CDR1 is SQVTM and CDR2 is ANQGSEA. This CDR3 is built from 10 residues. V was trimmed by 2 bases and J by 12 bases, leaving 10 bases between them. The CDR3 sequence: CSVEWGADTF. The CDR3 region has the DNA TGCAGCGTTGAATGGGGGGCAGACACCTTC.

This clonotype was counted at least ten times. This chain joins TRBV27 and TRBJ2-7, with 13 bases fitting TRBD2. Losses at the gene ends were 4 bases for V and 4 bases for J; bases not matched to a gene: 7. The CDR3 is 16 amino acids. CDR1 and CDR2 from the germline V gene are MNHEY and SMNVEV (reference sequence). The CDR3 protein is CASSSRGTSGKYEQYF. DNA of the CDR3: TGTGCCAGCAGTTCGCGCGGGACTAGCGGGAAATACGAGCAGTACTTC.

This clonotype appeared a few times. The DNA of the CDR3 is TGTGCCAGCAGGCTCCGGGGGACCCAGTACTTC. It encodes CASRLRGTQYF. The chain uses TRBV28 and TRBJ2-5; D is perhaps TRBD2 (5 bases). The V and J ends lost 6 bases and 7 bases respectively, with 9 bases between them. Germline-derived CDR1 and CDR2 are MDHEN and SYDVKM. There are 11 residues in the CDR3.

The V and J genes are TRBV12-3 or TRBV12-4 and TRBJ1-3; D is undetermined. CDR3 length equals 16 residues. Trimming shortened V by 4 bases and J by 3 bases, and 16 bases separated the two germline ends. The CDR3 region is CASSSQLKTRGNTIYF. The CDR3 DNA reads as TGTGCCAGCAGTTCACAATTAAAAACGCGTGGAAACACCATATATTTT.

CDR3 residues: CSAGTSGTGELFF. The CDR3 nucleotides are TGCAGCGCCGGGACTAGCGGCACCGGGGAGCTGTTTTTT. The genes are TRBV29-1 and TRBJ2-2; 11 nucleotides align to TRBD2. Losses at the gene ends were 7 bases for V and 4 bases for J; bases not matched to a gene: 2. The CDR3 totals 13 residues. Germline CDR1 reads SQVTM; CDR2 reads ANQGSEA.

Many counts were recorded for this clonotype. The J gene is TRBJ2-1, the V gene TRBV6-2 or TRBV6-3, with 9 bases that match TRBD2. CDR1 and CDR2 (germline): MNHEY, SVGEGT. The V gene end was trimmed by 5 bases and the J gene end by 3 bases; junction bases not matched to a gene: 2. This CDR3 has 14 residues. The CDR3 loop is CASSGTSSYNEQFF. Here the CDR3 DNA reads TGTGCCAGCAGTGGGACTAGCAGCTACAATGAGCAGTTCTTC.

This clonotype has just a few counts. The chain joins TRBV5-1 to TRBJ2-5; a possible D gene is TRBD1 (6 bases). The germline V and J ends were trimmed by 0 bases and 0 bases, with 9 bases remaining between them. This CDR3 has 15 residues. Germline CDR1 reads SGHRS; CDR2 reads YFSETQ. CDR3 in DNA: TGCGCCAGCAGCTTGGTCCCAGGGGACCAAGAGACCCAGTACTTC. It translates to CASSLVPGDQETQYF.

This rearrangement joins TRBV7-2 to TRBJ1-2; possible D gene TRBD1, 6 bases. Germline values: CDR1 SGHTA, CDR2 FQGNSA. Deletions cut 5 bases from V and 6 bases from J, with 16 bases between. The CDR3 is 14 amino acids. CDR3 sequence (DNA): TGTGCCAGCAGCCCATACCAGGGGACGGATGGCTACACCTTC. Its translation: CASSPYQGTDGYTF.

This clonotype was counted between two and nine times. This chain uses TRBV25-1 with TRBJ2-3; TRBD2 matches at 9 bases. The CDR3 covers 17 residues. The junction had 14 bases not matched to a gene; V was cut back by 7 bases and J by 3 bases. Germline V lookup: CDR1 MGHDK, CDR2 SYGVNS. CDR3 DNA: TGTGCCAGCACCCCAGGGAATGAAGCGGGAGGAACAGATACGCAGTATTTT. This translates into CASTPGNEAGGTDTQYF.

This clonotype has only a few counts. The V gene is TRBV20-1, the J gene TRBJ2-7; unclear D gene. Germline CDR1 is DFQATT and CDR2 is SNEGSKA (reference sequence). The V end was cut by 3 bases, the J end by 2 bases, with 11 bases between. This CDR3 is built from 13 residues. The CDR3 DNA is TGCAGTGCTAGGGCGGACCCCACCTACGAGCAGTACTTC. This gives the protein CSARADPTYEQYF.

This clonotype was found a few times. The chain links TRBV20-1 to TRBJ1-1, with a weak D call TRBD1 (5 bases). The CDR3 covers 12 residues. Trimming pared 5 bases from V and 5 bases from J, leaving 12 bases between. The germline V gene encodes CDR1 DFQATT and CDR2 SNEGSKA (reference sequence). The CDR3 protein is CSALRGGTEAFF. CDR3 DNA sequence: TGCAGTGCTTTGAGGGGAGGGACTGAAGCTTTCTTT.

The chain couples TRBV12-3 or TRBV12-4 to TRBJ2-2, with 14 bases identical to TRBD2. V trimming: 1 base; J trimming: 8 bases; junction bases outside the gene matches: 12. This CDR3 is 19 amino acids long. The CDR3 region has the DNA TGTGCCAGCAGTTTAGGACAGACCGGACTAGCGGGAGGTGCTGGGGAGCTGTTTTTT. Protein: CASSLGQTGLAGGAGELFF.

V usage is TRBV2 and J usage is TRBJ2-7, with D tentatively TRBD2 (6 bases). This CDR3 contains 14 residues. Trimming removed 6 bases at V and 4 bases at J, with 16 bases between. The germline V gene encodes CDR1 SNHLY and CDR2 FYNNEI. CDR3 nucleotide sequence: TGTGCCAGCAGCGGGGACTCATTTGGATACGAGCAGTACTTC. Residues: CASSGDSFGYEQYF.

The chain combines TRBV29-1 with TRBJ1-4, with unresolved D. Trimming pared 3 bases from V and 6 bases from J, leaving 5 bases between. The CDR3 is 11 residues long. Germline V CDR1 and CDR2: SQVTM, ANQGSEA. CDR3 sequence (DNA): TGCAGCGTTGAGGTGGATGAAAAACTGTTTTTT. Its translation: CSVEVDEKLFF. Filled out from reference TRBV29-1 and TRBJ1-4, the complete variable domain reads SAVISQKPSRDICQRGTSLTIQCQVDSQVTMMFWYRQQPGQSLTLIATANQGSEATYESGFVIDKFPISRPNLTFSTLTVSNMSPEDSSIYLCSVEVDEKLFFGSGTQLSVL.

This clonotype was seen a handful of times. The chain couples TRBV18 to TRBJ2-7; perhaps TRBD1 as D (7 bases). This CDR3 region has 16 residues. V was clipped by 2 bases and J by 2 bases, with 16 bases between them. Per the germline V gene, CDR1 is KGHSH and CDR2 is LQKENI. The CDR3 reads CASSPNDREVTYEQYF. The CDR3 nucleotides read TGTGCCAGCTCACCAAACGACAGGGAGGTAACCTACGAGCAGTACTTC.

Only a few counts were recorded for this clonotype. V gene TRBV7-2 combines with J gene TRBJ2-1; D might be TRBD2 (6 bases). V gave up 5 bases and J gave up 3 bases, with 14 bases separating them. The CDR3 is 15 amino acids. Germline assignment: CDR1 SGHTA and CDR2 FQGNSA. The CDR3 nucleotides are TGTGCCAGCAGCCGAACCGGGAGCGGCTACAATGAGCAGTTCTTC. Its translation: CASSRTGSGYNEQFF.